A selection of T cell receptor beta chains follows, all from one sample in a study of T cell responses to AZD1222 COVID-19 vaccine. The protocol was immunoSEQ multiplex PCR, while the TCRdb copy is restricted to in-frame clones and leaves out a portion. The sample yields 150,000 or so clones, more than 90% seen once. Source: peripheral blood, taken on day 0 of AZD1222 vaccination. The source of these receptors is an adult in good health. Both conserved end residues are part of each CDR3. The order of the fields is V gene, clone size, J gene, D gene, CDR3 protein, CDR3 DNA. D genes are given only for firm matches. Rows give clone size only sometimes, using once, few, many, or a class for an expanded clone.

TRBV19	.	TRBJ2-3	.	CASSDRGRGDTQYF	TGTGCCAGTAGCGACAGAGGTAGAGGAGATACGCAGTATTTT
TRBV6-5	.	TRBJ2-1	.	CASSRSGDNEQFF	TGTGCCAGCAGCCGGTCGGGGGACAATGAGCAGTTCTTC
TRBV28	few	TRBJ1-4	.	CASVRGARSNEKLFF	TGTGCCAGCGTCCGGGGGGCGCGGTCTAATGAAAAACTGTTTTTT
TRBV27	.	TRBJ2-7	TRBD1	CASSPQTGKAYEQYF	TGTGCCAGCAGTCCGCAGACAGGGAAGGCTTACGAGCAGTACTTC
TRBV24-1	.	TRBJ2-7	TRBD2	CATSGGGVYEQYF	TGTGCCACCAGTGGTGGGGGGGTCTACGAGCAGTACTTC
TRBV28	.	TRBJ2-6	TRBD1	CASSSGQGTRGANVLTF	TGTGCCAGCAGTTCTGGACAGGGTACGAGGGGGGCCAACGTCCTGACTTTC
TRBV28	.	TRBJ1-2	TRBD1	CASTSIWGTGDNYGYTF	TGTGCCAGCACCTCGATCTGGGGGACAGGGGACAACTATGGCTACACCTTC
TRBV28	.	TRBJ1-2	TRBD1	CASRQRGQFLSVNYGYTF	TGTGCCAGCAGGCAGAGGGGGCAGTTTCTTTCCGTTAACTATGGCTACACCTTC
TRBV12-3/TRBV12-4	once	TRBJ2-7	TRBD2	CASSLKRELEQYF	TGTGCCAGCAGCCTTAAGCGGGAGCTAGAGCAGTACTTC
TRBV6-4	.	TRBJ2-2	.	CASSDSGANTGELFF	TGTGCCAGCAGTGACTCGGGGGCGAACACCGGGGAGCTGTTTTTT
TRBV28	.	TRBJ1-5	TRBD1	CASGDRPYQPQHF	TGTGCCAGCGGGGACAGGCCTTATCAGCCCCAGCATTTT
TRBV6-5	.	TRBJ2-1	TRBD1	CASSWLGQGAPDEQFF	TGTGCCAGCAGTTGGCTGGGACAGGGGGCGCCTGATGAGCAGTTCTTC
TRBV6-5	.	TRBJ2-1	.	CASTPMRGSYNEQFF	TGTGCCAGCACCCCAATGAGGGGGTCGTACAATGAGCAGTTCTTC
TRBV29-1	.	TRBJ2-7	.	CSVEGATYEQYF	TGCAGCGTAGAGGGAGCGACGTACGAGCAGTACTTC
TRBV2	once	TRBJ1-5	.	CASSENLGPKRQPQHF	TGTGCCAGCAGCGAGAACCTGGGACCCAAACGTCAGCCCCAGCATTTT
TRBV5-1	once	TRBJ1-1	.	CASSKTVNTEAFF	TGCGCCAGCAGTAAAACAGTGAACACTGAAGCTTTCTTT
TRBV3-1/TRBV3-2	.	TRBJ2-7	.	CASSQSDSSYEQYF	TGTGCCAGCAGCCAATCGGACAGCTCCTACGAGCAGTACTTC
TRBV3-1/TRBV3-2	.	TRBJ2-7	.	CASNLVRQEFSYEQYF	TGTGCCAGCAACCTCGTTCGTCAGGAGTTCTCCTACGAGCAGTACTTC
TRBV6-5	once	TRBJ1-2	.	CASTARPGDYGYTF	TGTGCCAGCACCGCAAGGCCAGGAGACTATGGCTACACCTTC
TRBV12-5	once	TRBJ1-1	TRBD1	CASGLGQGTRTEAFF	TGTGCTAGTGGTTTGGGACAGGGGACGAGGACTGAAGCTTTCTTT
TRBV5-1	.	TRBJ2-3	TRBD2	CASSLETRAGGTDTQYF	TGCGCCAGCAGCTTGGAAACCAGGGCGGGAGGAACAGATACGCAGTATTTT
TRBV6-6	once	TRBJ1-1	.	CASKETLNTEAFF	TGTGCCAGCAAGGAGACCCTGAACACTGAAGCTTTCTTT
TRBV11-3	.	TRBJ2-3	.	CASSLGLAVDTQYF	TGTGCCAGCAGCTTGGGACTGGCTGTCGATACGCAGTATTTT
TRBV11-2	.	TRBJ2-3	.	CASSLEGTEYTDTQYF	TGTGCCAGCAGCTTAGAAGGGACCGAATATACAGATACGCAGTATTTT